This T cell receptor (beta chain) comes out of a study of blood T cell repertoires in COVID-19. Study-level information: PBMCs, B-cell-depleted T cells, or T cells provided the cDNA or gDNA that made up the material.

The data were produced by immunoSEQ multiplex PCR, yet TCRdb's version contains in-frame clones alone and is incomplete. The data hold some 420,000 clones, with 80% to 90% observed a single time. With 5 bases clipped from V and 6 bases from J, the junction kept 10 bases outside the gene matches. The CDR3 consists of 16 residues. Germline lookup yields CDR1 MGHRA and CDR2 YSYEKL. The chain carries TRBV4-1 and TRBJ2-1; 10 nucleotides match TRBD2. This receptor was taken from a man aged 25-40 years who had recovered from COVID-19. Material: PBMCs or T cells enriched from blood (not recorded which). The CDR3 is CASSKGGLAGVNEQFF. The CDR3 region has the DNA TGCGCCAGCAGCAAAGGGGGGCTAGCGGGGGTCAATGAGCAGTTCTTC.